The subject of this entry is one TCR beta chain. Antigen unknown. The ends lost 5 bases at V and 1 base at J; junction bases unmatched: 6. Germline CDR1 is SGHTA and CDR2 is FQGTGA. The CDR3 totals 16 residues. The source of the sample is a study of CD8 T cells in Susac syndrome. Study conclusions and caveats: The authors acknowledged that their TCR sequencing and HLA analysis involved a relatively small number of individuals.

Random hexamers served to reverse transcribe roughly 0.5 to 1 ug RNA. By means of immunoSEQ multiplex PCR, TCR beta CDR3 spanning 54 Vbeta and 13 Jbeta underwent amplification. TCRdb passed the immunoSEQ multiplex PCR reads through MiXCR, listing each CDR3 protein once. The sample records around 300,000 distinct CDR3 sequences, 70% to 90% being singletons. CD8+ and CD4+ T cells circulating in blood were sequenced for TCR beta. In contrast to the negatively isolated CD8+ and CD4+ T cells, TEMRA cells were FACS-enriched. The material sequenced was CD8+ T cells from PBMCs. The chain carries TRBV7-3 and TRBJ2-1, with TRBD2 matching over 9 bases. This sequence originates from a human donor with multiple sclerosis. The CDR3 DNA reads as TGTGCCAGCAGCATAGCCCTAGCGGGGTCCTACAATGAGCAGTTCTTC. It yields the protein CASSIALAGSYNEQFF.